This T cell receptor beta chain was recorded in a study of T cells in localized non-small cell lung cancer. This clone was seen a handful of times. What it binds is not known. The repertoire was sequenced with immunoSEQ multiplex PCR; TCRdb's copy has only in-frame clones and lacks some. Of about 2,500 clones in the sample, roughly 25% were seen once. The CDR3 has 16 residues. Germline V CDR1 and CDR2: MNHGY, SAAAGT. The ends lost 5 bases at V and 0 bases at J; junction bases unmatched: 8. Findings and limits, study-wide: A raised T cell density in blood coincided with lengthier overall survival.

The sequence derives from a man aged 35-75 years with stage II lung adenocarcinoma. The sample in question was normal lung tissue next to the tumor, obtained before any cancer treatment. The gene calls are TRBV6-8 and TRBJ1-2, with 8 bases matching TRBD1. CDR3 in DNA: TGTGCCAGCAGTCGGACAGGGCCCGTAACTAACTATGGCTACACCTTC. This translates into CASSRTGPVTNYGYTF.